This T cell receptor beta chain was recovered during a study of T cell repertoires in cytomegalovirus infection. Study-level findings and limits: CMV-specific TCR beta clonotypes restricted by HLA-C were the ones dominating the ex vivo response.

This CDR3 is built from 14 residues. The germline V and J ends were trimmed by 3 bases and 7 bases, with 13 bases remaining between them. Germline V gives CDR1 SGHVS, CDR2 FNYEAQ. From the reads, TCRdb called clonotypes with MiXCR, one entry per CDR3 protein. The sample holds some 940,000 distinct CDR3 sequences, roughly 30% seen once. Only a few counts were recorded for this clonotype. What it binds is unknown. The source of this sequence is a human donor in good health (CMV status not recorded). Some clones in this sample may be carry-over from other donors' samples. Sequenced material: cultured CD8+ T cells from PBMCs, taken from culture after CMV antigen stimulation. The chain uses TRBV7-6 and TRBJ2-1, with D perhaps matching TRBD2 (5 bases). CDR3 DNA sequence: TGTGCCAGCAGCTTCAGCGGACCAGTGAATGAGCAGTTCTTC. This gives the protein CASSFSGPVNEQFF.